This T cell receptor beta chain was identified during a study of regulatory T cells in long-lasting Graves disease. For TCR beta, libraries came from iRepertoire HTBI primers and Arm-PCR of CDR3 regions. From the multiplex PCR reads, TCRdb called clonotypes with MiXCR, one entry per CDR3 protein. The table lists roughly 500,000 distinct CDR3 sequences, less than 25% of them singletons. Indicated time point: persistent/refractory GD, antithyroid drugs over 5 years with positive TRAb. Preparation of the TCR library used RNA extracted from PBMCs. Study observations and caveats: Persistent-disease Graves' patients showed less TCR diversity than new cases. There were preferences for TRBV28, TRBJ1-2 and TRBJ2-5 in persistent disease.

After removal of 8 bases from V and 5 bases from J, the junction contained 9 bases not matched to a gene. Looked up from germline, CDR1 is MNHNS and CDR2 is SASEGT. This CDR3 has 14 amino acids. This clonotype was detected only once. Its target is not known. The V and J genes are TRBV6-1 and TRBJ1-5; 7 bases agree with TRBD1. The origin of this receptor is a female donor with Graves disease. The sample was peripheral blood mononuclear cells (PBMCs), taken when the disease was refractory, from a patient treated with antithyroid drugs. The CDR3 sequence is CASLPRGQYQPQHF. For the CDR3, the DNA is TGTGCCAGCCTTCCGAGGGGGCAATATCAGCCCCAGCATTTT.